One sample yielded the 8 T cell receptor beta chains listed below, sequenced in a study of T cell changes during pregnancy in multiple sclerosis. Assay: immunoSEQ multiplex PCR; the TCRdb copy retains only in-frame clones and omits some. In the table there are fewer than 90,000 clones, 90% to 95% of which are singletons. The input for sequencing was peripheral blood, taken after pregnancy. The receptors were gathered from a female donor in good health, enrolled as a control in a pregnancy study.

This chain joins TRBV5-4 and TRBJ2-3; 9 positions agree with TRBD1. Germline loops: CDR1 SGHNT, CDR2 YYREEE (reference sequence). The CDR3 is made up of 14 amino acids. J was trimmed by 8 bases and V by 4 bases; bases with no gene match: 8. CDR3 residues: CASSEGQGIGTQYF. The CDR3 nucleotides read TGTGCCAGCAGCGAGGGACAGGGAATTGGTACGCAGTATTTT.

This chain connects TRBV7-9 to TRBJ2-5; 9 nucleotides agree with TRBD1. V dropped 5 bases and J dropped 5; count of bases not matched to a gene: 9. Germline V gene sequence: CDR1 SEHNR, CDR2 FQNEAQ (reference sequence). The CDR3 totals 15 residues. CDR3 protein: CASSAGTGQRETQYF. CDR3 nucleotides: TGTGCCAGCAGCGCTGGGACAGGGCAAAGGGAGACCCAGTACTTC.

V gene TRBV27 combines with J gene TRBJ2-4; tentative D call: TRBD2 (5 bases). The CDR3 extends over 16 amino acids. V was pared by 2 bases and J by 6 bases, with 17 bases between. Germline V gene lookup returns CDR1 MNHEY and CDR2 SMNVEV (reference sequence). CDR3: CASSLLPGGARNIQYF. CDR3 nucleotides: TGTGCCAGCAGTTTACTCCCCGGAGGAGCGCGAAACATTCAGTACTTC.

The genes are TRBV28 and TRBJ2-5; D perhaps matches TRBD1 (6 bases). Trimming took off 4 bases at V and 4 bases at J, with 16 bases between the two ends. Per germline, CDR1 MDHEN and CDR2 SYDVKM. This CDR3 is 15 amino acids long. CDR3 DNA: TGTGCCAGCAGTTCTTTCTTGGGGGCCCGAGAGACCCAGTACTTC. Protein sequence: CASSSFLGARETQYF.

V usage is TRBV29-1 and J usage is TRBJ2-7, with 8 bases identical to TRBD1. The CDR3 length is 14 residues. V was pared by 0 bases and J by 6 bases, with 7 bases of the junction left unmatched. Germline V gene lookup returns CDR1 SQVTM and CDR2 ANQGSEA. The CDR3 loop reads CSVEDNGQGSEQYF. Written as DNA, the CDR3 is TGCAGCGTTGAAGATAATGGACAGGGCTCCGAGCAGTACTTC.

The J gene is TRBJ2-7, the V gene TRBV5-4, with 9 bases lining up with TRBD1. This CDR3 spans 14 amino acids. V gave up 2 bases and J gave up 3 bases; unmatched junction bases: 3. Germline CDR1 reads SGHNT; CDR2 reads YYREEE (reference sequence). The CDR3 loop reads CASSLGQGSYEQYF. The CDR3 region has the DNA TGTGCCAGCAGCTTAGGACAGGGGAGCTACGAGCAGTACTTC.

This sequence joins TRBV5-3 and TRBJ1-4; 9 bases agree with TRBD1. TRBV5-3 is an ORF for which the function is uncertain. The CDR3 length is 16 residues. V was pared by 0 bases and J by 10 bases, with 10 bases of the junction left unmatched. CDR3 DNA: TGTGCCAGAAGCTTGGAATCGGGACAGGGTCTCGGAAAACTGTTTTTT. The encoded protein is CARSLESGQGLGKLFF.

The V call is TRBV6-5, the J call TRBJ1-5; no clear D. V lost 0 bases to trimming and J lost 6 bases, with 12 bases between them. This CDR3 comprises 15 residues. Germline CDR1 and CDR2: MNHEY and SVGAGI. The CDR3 region has the DNA TGTGCCAGCAGTTACTCGGGAGGCAACTCTCAGCCCCAGCATTTT. Its protein is CASSYSGGNSQPQHF.